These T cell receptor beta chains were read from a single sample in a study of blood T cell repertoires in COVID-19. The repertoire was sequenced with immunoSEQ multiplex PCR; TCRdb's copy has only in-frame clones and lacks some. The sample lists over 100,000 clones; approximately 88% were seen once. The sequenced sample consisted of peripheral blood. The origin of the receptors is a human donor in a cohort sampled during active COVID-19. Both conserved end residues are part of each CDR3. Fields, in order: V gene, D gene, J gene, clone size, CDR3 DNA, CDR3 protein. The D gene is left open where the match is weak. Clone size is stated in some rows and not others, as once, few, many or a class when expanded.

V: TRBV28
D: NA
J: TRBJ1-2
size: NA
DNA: TGTGCCAGCAGGTCGTCTAACTATGGCTACACCTTC
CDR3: CASRSSNYGYTF

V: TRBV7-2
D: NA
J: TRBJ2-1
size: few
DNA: TGTGCCAGCAGCCTACTAGGTCCTGAGCAGTTCTTC
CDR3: CASSLLGPEQFF

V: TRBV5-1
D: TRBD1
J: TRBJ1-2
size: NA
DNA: TGCGCCAGCAGCTTGGAGGGGACAGGGGGCGCTATCTATGGCTACACCTTC
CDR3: CASSLEGTGGAIYGYTF

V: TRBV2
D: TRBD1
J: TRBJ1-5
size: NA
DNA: TGTGCCAGCAGTGAAGGACAGGGCTGGAATCAGCCCCAGCATTTT
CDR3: CASSEGQGWNQPQHF

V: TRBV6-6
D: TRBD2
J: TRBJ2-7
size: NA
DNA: TGTGCCAGCAGGTCGACTAGCGGGGAACGCATCCACGAGCAGTACTTC
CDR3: CASRSTSGERIHEQYF

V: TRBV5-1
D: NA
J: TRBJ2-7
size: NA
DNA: TGCGCCAGCAGCTTGTCGGGGAGATACGAGCAGTACTTC
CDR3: CASSLSGRYEQYF

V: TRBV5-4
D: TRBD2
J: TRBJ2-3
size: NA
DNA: TGTGCCAGCAGCTGGGGACTAGCGGGGGGCGGAGATACGCAGTATTTT
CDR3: CASSWGLAGGGDTQYF

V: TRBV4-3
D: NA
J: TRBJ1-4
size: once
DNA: TGCGCCAGCAGCCAAGAAGTGCAGGAAGTTATGGCTAATGAAAAACTGTTTTTT
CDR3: CASSQEVQEVMANEKLFF

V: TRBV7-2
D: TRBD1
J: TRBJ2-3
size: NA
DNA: TGTGCCAGCTCGCGCTCCGGGACAGCTTCCACAGATACGCAGTATTTT
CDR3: CASSRSGTASTDTQYF

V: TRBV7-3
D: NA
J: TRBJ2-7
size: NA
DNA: TGTGCCAGCAGCTTAGCCCTAGCCGGCTACGAGCAGTACTTC
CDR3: CASSLALAGYEQYF

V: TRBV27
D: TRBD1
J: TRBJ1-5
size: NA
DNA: TGTGCCAGCAGTGCACAGGGGGCTGTGAGCAATCAGCCCCAGCATTTT
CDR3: CASSAQGAVSNQPQHF

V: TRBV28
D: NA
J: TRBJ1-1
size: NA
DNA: TGTGCCAGCAGTTTACGGTCTTCGACTGAAGCTTTCTTT
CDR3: CASSLRSSTEAFF

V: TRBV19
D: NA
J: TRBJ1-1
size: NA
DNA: TGTGCCAGTAGTCCGCGGTTAAACACTGAAGCTTTCTTT
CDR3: CASSPRLNTEAFF

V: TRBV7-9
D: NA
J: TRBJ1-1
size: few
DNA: TGTGCCAGCAGCTTAGCGGGAAGGGGTGTTCGCACTGAAGCTTTCTTT
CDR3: CASSLAGRGVRTEAFF

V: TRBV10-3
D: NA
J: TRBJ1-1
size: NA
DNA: TGTGCCATCAGTGAAGAGGAATCCCTTGGGGCTTTCTTT
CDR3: CAISEEESLGAFF

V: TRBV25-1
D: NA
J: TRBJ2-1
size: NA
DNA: TGTGCCAGCAGTGTGACTAGTGTTTTCTACAATGAGCAGTTCTTC
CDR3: CASSVTSVFYNEQFF

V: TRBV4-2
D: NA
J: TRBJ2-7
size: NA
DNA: TGTGCCAGCAGCCAAGCGGAGGGTAGTATGTACGAGCAGTACTTC
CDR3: CASSQAEGSMYEQYF

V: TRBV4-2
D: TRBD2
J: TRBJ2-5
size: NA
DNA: TGTGCCAGCAGCCAGAACTTAGCGGGGCACAAAGAGACCCAGTACTTC
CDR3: CASSQNLAGHKETQYF

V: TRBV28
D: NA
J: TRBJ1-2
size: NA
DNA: TGTGCCTGGGGGGGGCTCCCTAACTATGGCTACACCTTC
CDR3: CAWGGLPNYGYTF

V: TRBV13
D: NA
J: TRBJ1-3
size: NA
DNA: TGTGCCAGCAGCTTAGTGAGCGCGGGATTAGGAAACACCATATATTTT
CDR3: CASSLVSAGLGNTIYF